This T cell receptor beta chain was sequenced in a study of blood T cell repertoires in COVID-19. Across the whole study: The United States, Italy and Spain provided the acute and convalescent COVID-19 samples.

The data were produced by immunoSEQ multiplex PCR, yet TCRdb's version contains in-frame clones alone and is incomplete. The sample includes hundreds of thousands of clones, roughly 84% seen only once; the top ten take 1%. Cohort 3 donors were reported recovered after two negative PCRs, clearance, or symptom resolution. This clone was seen just once. Deletions cut 1 base from V and 3 bases from J, with 13 bases between. The length of the CDR3 is 15 residues. CDR1 MNHEY and CDR2 SMNVEV come from the germline V gene (reference sequence). This clonotype originated in a woman younger than 45 who had recovered from COVID-19. The sequenced sample consisted of PBMCs or T cells enriched from blood (not recorded which). This chain joins TRBV27 and TRBJ2-7; tentatively, D is TRBD2 (6 bases). The CDR3 nucleotides read TGTGCCAGCAGTTTATATGGGACTTCCCACTACGAGCAGTACTTC. Its protein is CASSLYGTSHYEQYF.